This T cell receptor (beta chain) was sequenced during a study of T cell responses to AZD1222 COVID-19 vaccine. Findings of the study overall: At study baseline, merely five or six AZD1222 recipients were seropositive. Donor demographics were predominantly white British with a female majority; clonal diversity may be underestimated. Spike as a whole was targeted by vaccine-associated CD4 TCRs, dominant at 160-218 and 743-854.

On this clone itself: Its target is not known.

From germline, CDR1 is SEHNR and CDR2 FQNEAQ (reference sequence). V shed 4 bases, J shed 8 bases, and the junction held 7 bases outside the gene matches. The CDR3 consists of 15 residues. The repertoire was sequenced with immunoSEQ multiplex PCR; TCRdb's copy has only in-frame clones and lacks some. The data show 80,000 to 100,000 clones, with around 88% seen just once and around a tenth held by the top ten. The receptor was isolated from an adult who received the AZD1222 COVID-19 vaccine. The sequenced sample was peripheral blood, obtained 28 days after the second AZD1222 dose. The chain employs TRBV7-9 and TRBJ1-4, with 10 positions matching TRBD1. The CDR3 bases are TGTGCCAGCAGCTCGATCGGGACAGGGGAGGAAAAACTGTTTTTT. Protein: CASSSIGTGEEKLFF.